This T cell receptor (beta chain) was identified during a study of OX40 agonist ivuxolimab in advanced cancers. About the research overall: A mean age of approximately 58 years, range roughly 20 to 80, was recorded, and 80% to 90% were male. Points from the study as a whole: Expanded peripheral T cell antigen specificity was not determined.

This clone has only one observation. Its antigen remains unknown. Profiled with immunoSEQ multiplex PCR; TCRdb holds only in-frame clones, not every one. The sample records tens of thousands of clones, roughly 84% being singletons. The CDR3 totals 14 residues. CDR1 and CDR2 from the germline V gene are MNHEY and SMNVEV (reference sequence). The junction had 0 bases not matched to a gene; V was cut back by 3 bases and J by 4 bases. This rearrangement joins TRBV27 to TRBJ2-2; 9 bases map to TRBD1. The TCR sequence derives from an adult with an advanced solid tumor such as melanoma, head and neck, liver or kidney cancer. The sequencing here drew on CD4+ or CD8+ T cells sorted from blood, taken in a trial of the OX40 agonist ivuxolimab. Here the CDR3 DNA reads TGTGCCAGCAGTTTGGACAGGGGCACCGGGGAGCTGTTTTTT. This gives the protein CASSLDRGTGELFF.